Sequencing of this T cell receptor (beta chain) was carried out in a study of vaccination and CD4 T cells after COVID-19. About the study: Overlapping spike peptides of SARS-CoV-2, HCoV-NL63, HCoV-OC43 and HCoV-229E were used, and cells were stimulated with them.

On this clonotype itself: Its antigen is as yet unknown.

Treatment reported: roughly 11-day PBMC culture with coronavirus spike peptide pools or control peptides (ViraFEST assay). The Oncomine TCR Beta short-read assay sequenced DNA from cultured CD4+ T cells. Each CDR3 protein is one row after TCRdb ran MiXCR on the PCR reads. The sample shows about 12,000 distinct CDR3 sequences, approximately 51% of them seen only once. The germline V gene has CDR1 DFQATT and CDR2 SNEGSKA (reference sequence). V was pared by 2 bases and J by 0 bases, with 13 bases between. This CDR3 has 15 amino acids. The TCR sequence derives from a human donor with COVID-19. The sequencing used cultured CD4+ T cells from blood, collected after SARS-CoV-2 vaccination. This sequence joins TRBV20-1 and TRBJ1-1; D uncertain. In nucleotides, the CDR3 is TGCAGTGCTAGAACCCCGAGCACCGTGAACACTGAAGCTTTCTTT. Translating it yields CSARTPSTVNTEAFF.